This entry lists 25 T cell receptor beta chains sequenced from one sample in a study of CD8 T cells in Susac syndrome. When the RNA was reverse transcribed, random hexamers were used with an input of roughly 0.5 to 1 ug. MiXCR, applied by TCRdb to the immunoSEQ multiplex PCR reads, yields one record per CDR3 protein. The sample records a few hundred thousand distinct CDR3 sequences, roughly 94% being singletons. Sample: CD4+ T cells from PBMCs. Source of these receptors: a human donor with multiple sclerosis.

The CDR3 region is CSVEPSGLYNEQFF. The CDR3 bases are TGCAGCGTTGAACCTTCGGGACTTTACAATGAGCAGTTCTTC. J is TRBJ2-1 and V is TRBV29-1, with D possibly being TRBD2 (6 bases). CDR1 is SQVTM and CDR2 is ANQGSEA in the germline V gene. CDR3 size: 14 residues. With 2 bases removed from V and 4 bases from J, the gap between germline ends came to 12 bases.

DNA for the CDR3: TGTGCCAGCAGCCTTTTCGGGGGAACGGAGACCCAGTACTTC. Protein: CASSLFGGTETQYF. This chain links TRBV9 with TRBJ2-5; a possible D gene is TRBD2 (6 bases). The germline gives CDR1 SGDLS, CDR2 YYNGEE. The V gene lost 4 bases and the J gene lost 5 bases, with 15 bases spanning the gap. This CDR3 comprises 14 residues.

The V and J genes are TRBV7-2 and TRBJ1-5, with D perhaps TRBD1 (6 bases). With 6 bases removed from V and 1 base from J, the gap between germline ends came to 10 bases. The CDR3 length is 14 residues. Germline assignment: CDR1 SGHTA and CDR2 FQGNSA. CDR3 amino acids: CASSSQGSNQPQHF. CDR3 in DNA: TGTGCCAGCAGTTCACAGGGCAGCAATCAGCCCCAGCATTTT.

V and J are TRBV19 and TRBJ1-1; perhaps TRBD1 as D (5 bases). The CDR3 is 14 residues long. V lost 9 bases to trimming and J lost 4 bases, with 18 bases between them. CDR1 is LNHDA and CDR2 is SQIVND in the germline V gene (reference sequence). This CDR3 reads CASMTPGLSTEAFF. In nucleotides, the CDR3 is TGTGCCAGCATGACCCCAGGGTTGAGCACTGAAGCTTTCTTT.

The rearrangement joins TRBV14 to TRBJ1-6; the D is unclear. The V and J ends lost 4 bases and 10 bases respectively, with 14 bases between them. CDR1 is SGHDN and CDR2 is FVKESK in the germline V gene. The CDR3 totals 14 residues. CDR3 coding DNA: TGTGCCAGCAGCCCCTGGAGTATTCGGTCACCCCTCCACTTT. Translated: CASSPWSIRSPLHF.

The CDR3 protein is CASSPYDSFEQFF. The CDR3 coding sequence is TGTGCCAGCAGCCCGTACGACAGTTTTGAGCAGTTCTTC. This sequence joins TRBV6-5 and TRBJ2-1; possibly TRBD1 for D (5 bases). The germline V and J ends were trimmed by 6 bases and 9 bases, with 15 bases remaining between them. The CDR3 length is 13 residues. Per germline, CDR1 MNHEY and CDR2 SVGAGI.

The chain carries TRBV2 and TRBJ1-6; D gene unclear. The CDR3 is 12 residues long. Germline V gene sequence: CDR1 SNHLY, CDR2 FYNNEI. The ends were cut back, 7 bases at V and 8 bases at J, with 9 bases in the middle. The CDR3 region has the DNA TGTGCCAGCAAAGCCGAGGATTCACCCCTCCACTTT. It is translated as CASKAEDSPLHF.

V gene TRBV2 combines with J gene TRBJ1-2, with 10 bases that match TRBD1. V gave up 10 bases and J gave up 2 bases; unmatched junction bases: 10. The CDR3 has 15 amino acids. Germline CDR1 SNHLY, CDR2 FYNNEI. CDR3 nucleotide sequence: TGTGCCATCGTGGGACAGGGGCGTACCAACTATGGCTACACCTTC. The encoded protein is CAIVGQGRTNYGYTF.

In DNA, the CDR3 is TGTGCCAGCAGTGACGGTGGAGAATCACCCCTCCACTTT. Translated, it gives CASSDGGESPLHF. The chain carries TRBV12-3 or TRBV12-4 and TRBJ1-6; D uncertain. Trimming left V 5 bases short and J 10 bases short, with 12 bases between. The CDR3 runs to 13 residues.

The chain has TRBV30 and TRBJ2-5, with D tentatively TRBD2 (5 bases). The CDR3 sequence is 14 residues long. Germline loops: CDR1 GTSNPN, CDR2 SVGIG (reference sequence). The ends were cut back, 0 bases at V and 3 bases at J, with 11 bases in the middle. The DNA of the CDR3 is TGTGCCTGGAGTGTACCGTCCGGGGAAGAGACCCAGTACTTC. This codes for CAWSVPSGEETQYF.

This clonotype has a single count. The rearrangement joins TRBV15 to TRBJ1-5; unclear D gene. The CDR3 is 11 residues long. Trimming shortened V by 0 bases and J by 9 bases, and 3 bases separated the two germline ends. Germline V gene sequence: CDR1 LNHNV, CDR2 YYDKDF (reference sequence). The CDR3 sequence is CATSRERPQHF. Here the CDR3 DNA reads TGTGCCACCAGCAGAGAAAGGCCCCAGCATTTT.

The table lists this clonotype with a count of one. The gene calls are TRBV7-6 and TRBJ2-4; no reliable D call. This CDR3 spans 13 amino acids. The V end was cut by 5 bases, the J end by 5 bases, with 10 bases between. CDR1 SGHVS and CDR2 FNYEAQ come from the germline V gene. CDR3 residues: CASSERPQNIQYF. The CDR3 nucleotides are TGTGCCAGCAGCGAACGTCCCCAAAACATTCAGTACTTC.

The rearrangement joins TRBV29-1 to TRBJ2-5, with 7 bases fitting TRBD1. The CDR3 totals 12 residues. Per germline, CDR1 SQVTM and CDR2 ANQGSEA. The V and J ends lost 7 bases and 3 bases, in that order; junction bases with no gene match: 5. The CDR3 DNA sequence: TGCAGCGGAGGGGACAGTAAAGAGACCCAGTACTTC. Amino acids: CSGGDSKETQYF.

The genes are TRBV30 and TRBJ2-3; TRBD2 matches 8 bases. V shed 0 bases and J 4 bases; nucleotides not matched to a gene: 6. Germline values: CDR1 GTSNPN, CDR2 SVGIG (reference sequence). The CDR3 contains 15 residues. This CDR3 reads CAWSVGSGGPDTQYF. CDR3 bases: TGTGCCTGGAGTGTCGGCAGCGGGGGACCAGATACGCAGTATTTT.

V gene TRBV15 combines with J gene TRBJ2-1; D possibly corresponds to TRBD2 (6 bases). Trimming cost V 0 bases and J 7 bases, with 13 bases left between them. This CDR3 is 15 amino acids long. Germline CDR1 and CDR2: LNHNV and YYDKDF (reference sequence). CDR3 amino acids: CATSRDSGLVNEQFF. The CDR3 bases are TGTGCCACCAGCAGAGATTCGGGACTCGTAAATGAGCAGTTCTTC. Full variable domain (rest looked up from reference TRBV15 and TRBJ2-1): DAMVIQNPRYQVTQFGKPVTLSCSQTLNHNVMYWYQQKSSQAPKLLFHYYDKDFNNEADTPDNFQSRRPNTSFCFLDIRSPGLGDTAMYLCATSRDSGLVNEQFFGPGTRLTVL.

In nucleotides, the CDR3 is TGTGCCTGGAGTGCCCGTTGGGGGACCGGCCATGAAAAACTGTTTTTT. Translated: CAWSARWGTGHEKLFF. The V and J genes are TRBV30 and TRBJ1-4; D may be TRBD1 (5 bases). V lost 1 base and J lost 6, with 18 bases in between. This CDR3 comprises 16 residues. The germline CDR1 and CDR2 sequences are GTSNPN and SVGIG (reference sequence).

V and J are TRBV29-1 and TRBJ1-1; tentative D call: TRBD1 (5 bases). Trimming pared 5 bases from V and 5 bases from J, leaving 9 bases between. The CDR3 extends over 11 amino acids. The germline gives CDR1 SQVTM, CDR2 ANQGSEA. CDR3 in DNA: TGCAGCGTTCACCGGGGGACTGAAGCTTTCTTT. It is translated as CSVHRGTEAFF.

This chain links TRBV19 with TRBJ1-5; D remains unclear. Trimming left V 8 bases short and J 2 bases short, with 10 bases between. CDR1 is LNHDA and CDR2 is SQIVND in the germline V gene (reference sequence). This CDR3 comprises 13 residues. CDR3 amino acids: CASSRPGNQPQHF. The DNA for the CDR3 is TGTGCCAGTTCTAGGCCGGGCAATCAGCCCCAGCATTTT.

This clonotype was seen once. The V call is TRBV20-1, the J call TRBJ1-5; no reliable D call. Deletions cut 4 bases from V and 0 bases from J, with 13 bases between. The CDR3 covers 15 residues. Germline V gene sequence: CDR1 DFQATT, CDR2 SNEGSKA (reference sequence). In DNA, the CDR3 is TGCAGTGCTACCGGAGTCGAGTATAGCAATCAGCCCCAGCATTTT. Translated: CSATGVEYSNQPQHF.

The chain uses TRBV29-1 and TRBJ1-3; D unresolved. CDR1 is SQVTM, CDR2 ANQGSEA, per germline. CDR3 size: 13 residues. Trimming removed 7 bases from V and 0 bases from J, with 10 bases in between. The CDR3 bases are TGCAGCGCGGGCTCCCGCTCTGGAAACACCATATATTTT. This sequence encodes CSAGSRSGNTIYF.

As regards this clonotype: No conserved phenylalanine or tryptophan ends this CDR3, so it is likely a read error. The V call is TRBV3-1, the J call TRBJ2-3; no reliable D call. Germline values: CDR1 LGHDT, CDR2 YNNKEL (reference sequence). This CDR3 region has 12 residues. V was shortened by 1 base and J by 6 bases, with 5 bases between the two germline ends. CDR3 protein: CASSQVPDTQYL. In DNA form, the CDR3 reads TGTGCCAGCAGCCAAGTCCCGGATACGCAGTATCTT.

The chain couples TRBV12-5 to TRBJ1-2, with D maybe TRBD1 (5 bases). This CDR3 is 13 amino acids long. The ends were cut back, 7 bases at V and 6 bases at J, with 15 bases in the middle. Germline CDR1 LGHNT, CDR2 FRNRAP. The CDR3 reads CASAPGITDGYTF. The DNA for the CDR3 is TGTGCTAGTGCCCCAGGGATTACGGATGGCTACACCTTC.

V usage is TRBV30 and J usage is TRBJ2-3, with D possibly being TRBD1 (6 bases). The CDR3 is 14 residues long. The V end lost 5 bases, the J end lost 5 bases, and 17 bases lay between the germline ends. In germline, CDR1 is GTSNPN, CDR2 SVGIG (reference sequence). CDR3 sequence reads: CAWVAGQGRDTQYF. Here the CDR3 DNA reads TGTGCCTGGGTGGCCGGGCAGGGGAGAGATACGCAGTATTTT.

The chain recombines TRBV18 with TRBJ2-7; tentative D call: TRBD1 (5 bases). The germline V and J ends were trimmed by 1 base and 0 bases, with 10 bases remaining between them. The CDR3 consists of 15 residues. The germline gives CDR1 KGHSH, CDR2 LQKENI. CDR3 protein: CASSPRRDSSYEQYF. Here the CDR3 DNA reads TGTGCCAGCTCACCACGGCGCGACAGCTCCTACGAGCAGTACTTC.

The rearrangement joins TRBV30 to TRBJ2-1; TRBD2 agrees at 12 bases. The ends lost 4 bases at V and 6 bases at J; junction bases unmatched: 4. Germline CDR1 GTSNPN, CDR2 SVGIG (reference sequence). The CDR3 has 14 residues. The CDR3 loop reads CAWTSGGAPNEQFF. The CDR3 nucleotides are TGTGCCTGGACTAGCGGGGGGGCACCCAATGAGCAGTTCTTC.